The TCR beta chain under discussion was sequenced for a study of blood T cell repertoires in COVID-19. Turning to the study itself: Collection of acute and convalescent COVID-19 samples took place in the United States, Italy and Spain.

Original methodology: Estimates of nucleated cell counts were drawn from the amplification of reference gene primers. Assay used: immunoSEQ multiplex PCR; TCRdb lists only in-frame clones, some missing. V and J calls and clone size are as listed in that table; D and trimming were resolved from the DNA. This table holds about 200,000 clones, around nine tenths found once. Trimming removed 2 bases from V and 2 bases from J, with 5 bases in between. The germline V gene has CDR1 SGHTS and CDR2 YDEGEE. The CDR3 contains 12 residues. The clonotype originates from a man between 60 and 75 years old with acute or convalescent COVID-19. Material: peripheral blood. This rearrangement joins TRBV5-8 to TRBJ2-7, with a possible D match to TRBD2 (5 bases). Written as DNA, the CDR3 is TGTGCCAGCAGCTTACTAGCCTACGAGCAGTACTTC. Translating gives CASSLLAYEQYF. Full variable domain (missing parts from reference TRBV5-8 and TRBJ2-7): EAGVTQSPTHLIKTRGQQATLRCSPISGHTSVYWYQQALGLGLQFLLWYDEGEERNRGNFPPRFSGRQFPNYSSELNVNALELEDSALYLCASSLLAYEQYFGPGTRLTVT.